A selection of T cell receptor beta chains follows, all from one sample in a study of blood T cell repertoires in COVID-19. Using immunoSEQ multiplex PCR, the repertoire was profiled, and TCRdb retains in-frame clones only, with some absent. This repertoire shows approximately 180,000 clones, approximately 73% found once; its top ten account for approximately 16%. Specimen: PBMCs or T cells enriched from blood (not recorded which). The receptors stem from a woman aged 45 to 65 with acute COVID-19. CDR3s include the opening cysteine and the closing phenylalanine or tryptophan. Fields, in order: V gene, clone size, J gene, D gene, CDR3 DNA, CDR3 protein. The D gene is left open where the match is weak. Rows give clone size only sometimes, using once, few, many, or a class for an expanded clone.

TRBV2	NA	TRBJ2-3	TRBD1	TGTGCCAGCAGTATTTACAGGGGGCGGGCAGATACGCAGTATTTT	CASSIYRGRADTQYF
TRBV6-6	NA	TRBJ2-2	NA	TGTGCCAGCAGTTGGCAGGGATCCGGGGAGCTGTTTTTT	CASSWQGSGELFF
TRBV30	NA	TRBJ1-2	NA	TGTGCCTGGAGTCCGCAGGGGTTAAGGGGCTACACCTTC	CAWSPQGLRGYTF
TRBV30	NA	TRBJ2-1	TRBD2	TGTGCCTGGAGTGTAGGTCTAGCGGGCCCATTATATGAGCAGTTCTTC	CAWSVGLAGPLYEQFF
TRBV29-1	NA	TRBJ2-1	TRBD2	TGCAGCGTTGAAGGGCCTTCTGGCGGGGGGGTCGGACAATACAATGAGCAGTTCTTC	CSVEGPSGGGVGQYNEQFF
TRBV7-2	NA	TRBJ2-5	TRBD1	TGTGCCAGCAGCTTTGGGTCCGGGACAGGGGGAGAGACCCAGTACTTC	CASSFGSGTGGETQYF
TRBV6-5	NA	TRBJ2-5	TRBD2	TGTGCCAGCAGTTACATCCCGGGACTAGCGGAAGAGACCCAGTACTTC	CASSYIPGLAEETQYF
TRBV28	NA	TRBJ1-1	TRBD1	TGTGCCAGCAGTCTCGGACAGGGGTTCAGGACTGAAGCTTTCTTT	CASSLGQGFRTEAFF
TRBV7-2	NA	TRBJ2-2	NA	TGTGCCAGCAGCTTAGGAGGGTACCCCTCCCCTCGGTCCGGGGAGCTGTTTTTT	CASSLGGYPSPRSGELFF
TRBV5-6	once	TRBJ2-3	TRBD1	TGTGCCAGCAGCTTGGAGGGACAGGGGTTCCCAGATACGCAGTATTTT	CASSLEGQGFPDTQYF
TRBV18	NA	TRBJ2-1	NA	TGTGCCAGCTCACCACCGGGACGGCGGGAATACAATGAGCAGTTCTTC	CASSPPGRREYNEQFF
TRBV4-2	NA	TRBJ1-6	NA	TGTGCCAGCAGCCAAGTCGGGAGATCCTATAATTCACCCCTCCACTTT	CASSQVGRSYNSPLHF
TRBV7-2	once	TRBJ1-1	NA	TGTGCCAGCAGCTTAGCCGCGGGGATGCCGGGGTGGGAATCGGAAGCTTTCTTT	CASSLAAGMPGWESEAFF
TRBV5-1	NA	TRBJ1-1	NA	TGCGCCAGCAATAAAGACAGTGGGAACACTGAAGCTTTCTTT	CASNKDSGNTEAFF
TRBV7-9	NA	TRBJ1-2	NA	TGTGCCAGCAGCTCAGGAGGGGCTGCGTGGGGCGACACCTTC	CASSSGGAAWGDTF
TRBV7-2	NA	TRBJ2-3	TRBD2	TGTGCCAGCAGCTTACTCGGCGGGGGGGCCACAGATACGCAGTATTTT	CASSLLGGGATDTQYF
TRBV28	NA	TRBJ2-5	NA	TGTGCCAGCACTCGGGGACTGCAAGAGACCCAGTACTTC	CASTRGLQETQYF
TRBV29-1	NA	TRBJ2-5	TRBD2	TGCAGCGTTGGGGGGTTTGAGGGGAGGGTGGAGACCCAGTACTTC	CSVGGFEGRVETQYF
TRBV18	few	TRBJ1-6	TRBD1	TGTGCCAGCTCACCAACCTCGGGACAGGGGGCATCACCCCTCCACTTT	CASSPTSGQGASPLHF
TRBV7-6	once	TRBJ2-1	NA	TGTGCCAGCAGCTCTGCCCAGGAGGGGAATGAGCAGTTCTTC	CASSSAQEGNEQFF
TRBV7-2	NA	TRBJ1-4	NA	TGTGCCAGCAGCTCCACCCCCAAAGGGGTTCTTAATGAAAAACTGTTTTTT	CASSSTPKGVLNEKLFF
TRBV7-9	NA	TRBJ1-5	NA	TGTGCCAGCAGCTTCGGGAATCAGCCCCAGCATTTT	CASSFGNQPQHF